These T cell receptor beta chains were read from a single sample in a study of T cell changes during pregnancy in multiple sclerosis. Produced via immunoSEQ multiplex PCR; TCRdb's table is partial and in-frame only. The sample includes 58,000 or so clones, about nine tenths of them seen just once. This specimen was peripheral blood, taken in the first trimester of pregnancy. The receptors stem from a female donor with multiple sclerosis, enrolled in a pregnancy study. Each CDR3 is given with its conserved first and last residue. A D gene is named only where the DNA matches it firmly. A row's size may be missing; if present it is once, few, many or a size class.

D	size	V	J	CDR3	DNA
.	.	TRBV5-4	TRBJ2-4	CASSSPGVAKNIQYF	TGTGCCAGCAGCAGTCCGGGGGTAGCCAAAAACATTCAGTACTTC
.	few	TRBV27	TRBJ1-4	CAGQDYSLNEKLFF	TGTGCCGGTCAAGATTACAGCCTTAATGAAAAACTGTTTTTT
.	.	TRBV28	TRBJ2-7	CASRAAVQIYEQYF	TGTGCCAGCAGAGCAGCAGTACAGATCTACGAGCAGTACTTC
TRBD1	.	TRBV6-7	TRBJ1-2	CASSRQGCCYGYTF	TGTGCCAGCAGTCGACAGGGCTGCTGCTATGGCTACACCTTC
.	.	TRBV11-3	TRBJ2-1	CASSLGGEGSGEQFF	TGTGCCAGCAGCCTAGGGGGGGAGGGATCGGGTGAGCAGTTCTTC
.	.	TRBV28	TRBJ2-3	CASSSPGWIEGTDTQYF	TGTGCCAGCAGTTCCCCCGGGTGGATCGAGGGAACAGATACGCAGTATTTT
.	.	TRBV6-6	TRBJ1-1	CASSPPPYRSEAFF	TGTGCCAGCAGTCCACCTCCGTACAGGAGTGAAGCTTTCTTT
.	.	TRBV6-5	TRBJ1-4	CASSDGGEKLFF	TGTGCCAGCAGCGACGGAGGCGAAAAACTGTTTTTT
TRBD2	.	TRBV4-1	TRBJ2-1	CASSHLTSGRAYNEQFF	TGCGCCAGCAGCCATTTAACTAGCGGGAGGGCCTACAATGAGCAGTTCTTC
TRBD1	.	TRBV2	TRBJ2-2	CASSQLYRGRELFF	TGTGCCAGCAGCCAGCTCTACAGGGGAAGGGAGCTGTTTTTT
.	.	TRBV12-2	TRBJ2-1	CASRMGGVGNEQFF	TGTGCAAGTCGAATGGGGGGGGTTGGGAATGAGCAGTTCTTC
TRBD2	.	TRBV7-2	TRBJ2-3	CASSAGLAGGTTSTDTQYF	TGTGCCAGCAGCGCGGGACTAGCGGGAGGGACCACTAGCACAGATACGCAGTATTTT
.	.	TRBV19	TRBJ2-5	CASMNRQLETQYF	TGTGCCAGTATGAACCGACAGCTGGAGACCCAGTACTTC
.	.	TRBV5-1	TRBJ2-7	CASSTGQVLEERYF	TGCGCCAGCAGCACAGGACAAGTCTTGGAAGAGAGGTACTTC
TRBD2	.	TRBV7-9	TRBJ2-1	CASSPRTSGRAPEQFF	TGTGCCAGCAGCCCCCGGACTAGCGGGAGGGCTCCTGAGCAGTTCTTC
TRBD2	.	TRBV4-2	TRBJ2-3	CASSQDTRLAGGHSTDTQYF	TGTGCCAGCAGCCAAGATACGAGACTAGCGGGAGGGCATAGCACAGATACGCAGTATTTT
TRBD2	.	TRBV7-2	TRBJ2-2	CASSLTSGANTGELFF	TGTGCCAGCAGCTTGACTAGCGGAGCGAACACCGGGGAGCTGTTTTTT
TRBD1	.	TRBV19	TRBJ1-1	CASSRPKGTGALNTEAFF	TGTGCCAGTAGTAGGCCAAAAGGGACAGGGGCATTGAACACTGAAGCTTTCTTT
TRBD1	once	TRBV29-1	TRBJ1-2	CSVGGQGGFGGYTF	TGCAGCGTTGGTGGGCAGGGGGGTTTTGGTGGCTACACCTTC
.	.	TRBV29-1	TRBJ2-7	CSVTGDFSEQYF	TGCAGCGTTACAGGGGACTTCTCCGAGCAGTACTTC
.	.	TRBV2	TRBJ2-5	CASSAQETQYF	TGTGCCAGCAGTGCTCAAGAGACCCAGTACTTC
.	.	TRBV18	TRBJ2-7	CASSQGPGTYEQYF	TGTGCCAGCTCACAGGGGCCCGGAACCTACGAGCAGTACTTC
.	.	TRBV29-1	TRBJ2-5	CSVEELAGETQYF	TGCAGCGTTGAAGAACTTGCGGGAGAGACCCAGTACTTC
.	once	TRBV18	TRBJ1-1	CASSPDTLNTEAFF	TGTGCCAGCTCACCAGACACCCTGAACACTGAAGCTTTCTTT